This T cell receptor (beta chain) was profiled in a study of T cell responses to AZD1222 COVID-19 vaccine. Of note for this clone: Its target is not known.

Per germline, CDR1 MNHNY and CDR2 SVGAGI (reference sequence). The CDR3 loop spans 14 amino acids. V lost 6 bases, J lost 2 bases, and 4 bases stayed unmatched. Clones were sequenced by immunoSEQ multiplex PCR, and TCRdb holds only the in-frame ones, with some missing. The sample lists around 170,000 clones, around 90% occurring once. Study-wide results and caveats: CD4 TCRs associated with vaccination spanned spike, dominating at 160-218 and 743-854. The reported proportion of spike-specific TCRs targeting unmutated variant regions was nearly half.

This clonotype originated in an adult in good health. The sequencing used peripheral blood, collected on day 0 of AZD1222 vaccination. This chain joins TRBV6-6 and TRBJ2-7; 10 bases agree with TRBD2. CDR3 nucleotide sequence: TGTGCCAGCAGACCTCTAGCGGGGGCCTACGAGCAGTACTTC. Its protein is CASRPLAGAYEQYF.